This is a list of T cell receptor beta chains from one sample in a study of blood T cell repertoires in COVID-19. Libraries were prepared by immunoSEQ multiplex PCR; TCRdb keeps only in-frame clonotypes and omits some of them. The sample yields about 120,000 clones, roughly 81% seen once. Sample: peripheral blood. These receptors all stem from a man aged 35 to 55 with acute or convalescent COVID-19. The CDR3 runs from the conserved cysteine through the conserved F or W. A D gene is named only where the DNA matches it firmly. Rows may omit the clone size; those that give it use once, few, many or a size class.

v_call,clone_size,j_call,cdr3_length,d_call,cdr3_nt,cdr3_aa
TRBV5-3,few,TRBJ1-6,17,.,TGTGCCAGAAGCTTGGGCCTGACAGATCTATATAATTCACCCCTCCACTTT,CARSLGLTDLYNSPLHF
TRBV4-3,.,TRBJ1-1,15,TRBD1,TGCGCCAGCAGCCAAGATGGAGGGGGCGACGTAGAAGCTTTCTTT,CASSQDGGGDVEAFF
TRBV19,.,TRBJ1-1,15,.,TGTGCCAGTAGTCCAAGACAGGCCCTGGACACTGAAGCTTTCTTT,CASSPRQALDTEAFF
TRBV7-2,.,TRBJ2-3,17,TRBD2,TGTGCCAGCAGCTTAGGGCCCCGGGGGGGCCCCACAGATACGCAGTATTTT,CASSLGPRGGPTDTQYF
TRBV10-3,few,TRBJ2-3,15,.,TGTGCCATCAGCCGAAGCGGACTAAGCACAGATACGCAGTATTTT,CAISRSGLSTDTQYF
TRBV29-1,.,TRBJ1-1,14,.,TGCAGCGTTGAACTGGGACAAATGGGGACTGAAGCTTTCTTT,CSVELGQMGTEAFF
TRBV18,.,TRBJ1-2,14,TRBD1,TGTGCCAGCTCACCGGATAACAGGGGTCGGGGCTACACCTTC,CASSPDNRGRGYTF
TRBV5-5,.,TRBJ1-1,13,.,TGTGCCAGCAGCTCCCAAATCAGGGGTGAAGCTTTCTTT,CASSSQIRGEAFF
TRBV24-1,.,TRBJ2-7,16,.,TGTGCCACCAGTGATAACCGGGAAACTGTCTCCTACGAGCAGTACTTC,CATSDNRETVSYEQYF
TRBV3-1/TRBV3-2,.,TRBJ2-7,16,TRBD2,TGTGCCAGCAGCCGCGCTAGCGGGGACAGCTCCTACGAGCAGTACTTC,CASSRASGDSSYEQYF
TRBV27,.,TRBJ2-3,18,TRBD1,TGTGCCAGCAGTTTAGAAGTCCGGGACAGGGGGCAAACAGATACGCAGTATTTT,CASSLEVRDRGQTDTQYF
TRBV12-5,once,TRBJ2-1,18,.,TGTGCTAGTGGTCGAATACAGGGAAGGACCCTATTATACAATGAGCAGTTCTTC,CASGRIQGRTLLYNEQFF
TRBV7-2,.,TRBJ1-5,15,.,TGTGCCAGCAGCTTAGTACGGGGTAGCAATCAGCCCCAGCATTTT,CASSLVRGSNQPQHF
TRBV3-1/TRBV3-2,.,TRBJ2-2,16,.,TGTGCCAGCAGCCAGGGGGGGCGACAGTTGCCCGGGGAGCTGTTTTTT,CASSQGGRQLPGELFF
TRBV3-1/TRBV3-2,.,TRBJ2-3,13,.,TGTGCCAGCAGGGGGGGATTAACAGATACGCAGTATTTT,CASRGGLTDTQYF
TRBV27,.,TRBJ1-4,15,.,TGTGCCAGCTCTAAACTCAGGGGAACGAATGAAAAACTGTTTTTT,CASSKLRGTNEKLFF
TRBV20-1,.,TRBJ1-2,11,TRBD1,TGCAGTGCAGGGACAGGGGGTGGCTACACCTTC,CSAGTGGGYTF
TRBV19,.,TRBJ2-3,14,TRBD2,TGTGCCAGTAGTCCTAGCGGGGTAACAGATACGCAGTATTTT,CASSPSGVTDTQYF
TRBV5-1,.,TRBJ2-7,15,TRBD1,TGCGCCAGCAGTCCGGACAGGGGGCTTGTCGACGAGCAGTACTTC,CASSPDRGLVDEQYF
TRBV7-9,.,TRBJ1-1,13,.,TGTGCCAGCAGCTTAGTCAGTGGCTCTGAAGCTTTCTTT,CASSLVSGSEAFF
TRBV3-1/TRBV3-2,.,TRBJ1-1,16,.,TGTGCCAGCAGCCAAGTGGGGGGACGGATGAACACTGAAGCTTTCTTT,CASSQVGGRMNTEAFF
TRBV5-1,.,TRBJ1-2,16,TRBD1,TGCGCCAGCAGCCCGAGAGGGACAGGCCTTAACTATGGCTACACCTTC,CASSPRGTGLNYGYTF
TRBV5-1,.,TRBJ2-3,15,.,TGCGCCAGCAGCTTGGGCGCGGCGAGCCCCGATACGCAGTATTTT,CASSLGAASPDTQYF
TRBV7-9,.,TRBJ1-1,15,.,TGTGCCAGCAGGGAAGCCGGGGCGGGGAATACTGAAGCTTTCTTT,CASREAGAGNTEAFF
TRBV7-9,.,TRBJ2-1,13,TRBD1,TGTGCCAGCAGTAGGCAGGGGGCGAATGAGCAGTTCTTC,CASSRQGANEQFF
TRBV6-5,.,TRBJ2-7,15,TRBD2,TGTGCCAGCACCGGGGGGGCCTGGGGCTCCTACGAGCAGTACTTC,CASTGGAWGSYEQYF
TRBV7-9,.,TRBJ1-3,17,TRBD1,TGTGCCAGCAGCTCCCGGCCGGGACAGATTCTTGGAAACACCATATATTTT,CASSSRPGQILGNTIYF
TRBV24-1,.,TRBJ2-1,16,TRBD2,TGTGCCACCAGTGATCTAGCGGGGGGGCCCTCCAATGAGCAGTTCTTC,CATSDLAGGPSNEQFF
TRBV6-5,.,TRBJ1-3,16,.,TGTGCCAGCAGTTACTCGACGGGGTTCTCTGGAAACACCATATATTTT,CASSYSTGFSGNTIYF
TRBV9,.,TRBJ2-4,16,TRBD1,TGTGCCAGCAGCCCCTGGACAGGGGGCGGCAAAAACATTCAGTACTTC,CASSPWTGGGKNIQYF
TRBV6-4,once,TRBJ2-7,14,TRBD1,TGTGCCAGCAGTAACCGGGACAGGGCCCCGGGGCAGTACTTC,CASSNRDRAPGQYF
TRBV18,.,TRBJ2-2,15,TRBD2,TGTGCCAGCTCGGGGGGGACCGCGAACACCGGGGAGCTGTTTTTT,CASSGGTANTGELFF
TRBV5-6,.,TRBJ2-5,11,.,TGTGCCAGCAGCTCGGAGGAGGCCCAGTACTTC,CASSSEEAQYF
TRBV6-2/TRBV6-3,.,TRBJ2-1,18,.,TGTGCCAGCAGTTACAGCTCCGACAACCCGTGGCCCTACAATGAGCAGTTCTTC,CASSYSSDNPWPYNEQFF
TRBV27,.,TRBJ1-1,15,TRBD1,TGTGCCAGCAGTCCCCCGGACAGGGGCTACACTGAAGCTTTCTTT,CASSPPDRGYTEAFF
TRBV27,.,TRBJ2-7,18,TRBD2,TGTGCCAGCAGTTTATTACCCTCCTCAGCGGGGGGGCTTTACGAGCAGTACTTC,CASSLLPSSAGGLYEQYF
TRBV7-9,.,TRBJ2-1,17,.,TGTGCCAGCAGCCTAATGTCCACGGGAGCCAACCCGTTACGGCAGTTCTTC,CASSLMSTGANPLRQFF
TRBV9,.,TRBJ2-3,17,TRBD1,TGTGCCAGCAGCACTCGGCCTCTCGGGACAGGGTTAGATACGCAGTATTTT,CASSTRPLGTGLDTQYF
TRBV11-3,.,TRBJ1-2,13,.,TGTGCCAGCAGCGTCGGGGACACCGGTGGCTACACCTTC,CASSVGDTGGYTF
TRBV5-1,.,TRBJ1-3,15,TRBD1,TGCGCCAGCAGCCTCCGACAGGGTGAGGGAAACACCATATATTTT,CASSLRQGEGNTIYF
TRBV4-2,.,TRBJ1-1,14,.,TGTGCCAGCAGCCAAGATCGCAGATACACTGAAGCTTTCTTT,CASSQDRRYTEAFF
TRBV6-1,.,TRBJ1-4,17,.,TGTGCCAGCAGTGACAGGGTTGCCACACAGTCTAATGAAAAACTGTTTTTT,CASSDRVATQSNEKLFF
TRBV6-2/TRBV6-3,.,TRBJ2-1,15,.,TGTGCCAGCACCCCGTTAGAGGGGGTCCGACTGCAGCAGTTCTTC,CASTPLEGVRLQQFF